The 15 T cell receptor beta chains below come from one sample, sequenced in a study of T-cell reconstitution after alpha-beta-depleted transplantation in children. For these TCRs, the target antigens are not known. Unique molecular identifiers were incorporated when the TCRbeta library was constructed. Using its own MiXCR run on the PCR reads, TCRdb lists one record per CDR3 protein. This sample has some 300,000 distinct CDR3 sequences, with 6.5% to 9% found just once. General study points: Newly generated T cells supplied most T-cell counts and diversity one year post-transplant.

The sample in question was peripheral blood, obtained 360 days after TCRalphabeta/CD19-depleted stem cell transplant. The receptors shown here come from a female patient aged 2-9 years who had a stem cell transplant for Fanconi anemia, so the T cells may come from the graft donor.

In this sample, this clonotype turned up a few times. The chain couples TRBV7-9 to TRBJ1-2, with TRBD1 matching 7 bases. Trimming took 4 bases from V and 8 from J; bases not matched to a gene: 10. There are 14 residues in the CDR3. Per germline, CDR1 SEHNR and CDR2 FQNEAQ (reference sequence). The CDR3 nucleotides read TGTGCCAGCAGCTCAGACAGGGACACTGAAGGCTACACCTTC. This encodes CASSSDRDTEGYTF.

The sample holds a few counts of this clonotype. V and J are TRBV15 and TRBJ1-1; no clear D. From germline, CDR1 is LNHNV and CDR2 YYDKDF (reference sequence). With 1 base removed from V and 6 bases from J, the gap between germline ends came to 12 bases. CDR3 length equals 14 residues. The CDR3 protein is CATSRVREGPEAFF. CDR3 nucleotides: TGTGCCACCAGCAGAGTCCGAGAGGGCCCTGAAGCTTTCTTT. The full variable domain, its missing parts supplied by reference TRBV15 and TRBJ1-1, is DAMVIQNPRYQVTQFGKPVTLSCSQTLNHNVMYWYQQKSSQAPKLLFHYYDKDFNNEADTPDNFQSRRPNTSFCFLDIRSPGLGDTAMYLCATSRVREGPEAFFGQGTRLTVV.

CDR3 sequence: CASSGRTAGTNEKLFF. The CDR3 nucleotides are TGTGCCAGCAGCGGACGGACGGCGGGTACTAATGAAAAACTGTTTTTT. The chain uses TRBV12-3 or TRBV12-4 and TRBJ1-4; D unclear. V was shortened by 6 bases and J by 2 bases, with 16 bases between the two germline ends. There are 16 residues in the CDR3.

This clonotype was seen a handful of times. This chain uses TRBV28 with TRBJ2-1, with TRBD2 matching 8 bases. After removal of 2 bases from V and 3 bases from J, the junction contained 21 bases not matched to a gene. The germline gives CDR1 MDHEN, CDR2 SYDVKM. CDR3 length: 21 amino acids. The DNA for the CDR3 is TGTGCCAGCAGTTTAAAAGTCATAGGGCTAGCGGGCCCTCCTGGCTACAATGAGCAGTTCTTC. This gives the protein CASSLKVIGLAGPPGYNEQFF.

A few counts support this clonotype. The rearrangement links TRBV21-1 to TRBJ2-7. TRBV21-1 is termed a pseudogene. CDR3 size: 14 residues. The CDR3 spells CASSKAPGSYEQYF. Written as DNA, the CDR3 is TGTGCCAGCAGCAAAGCTCCAGGTTCCTACGAGCAGTACTTC.

The gene calls are TRBV10-3 and TRBJ1-2, with TRBD1 matching 11 bases. Germline V lookup: CDR1 ENHRY, CDR2 SYGVKD. The CDR3 runs to 13 residues. As DNA, the CDR3 is TGTGCGACCGGGGGACAGGGGGTTGGCGGCTACACCTTC. Amino acids: CATGGQGVGGYTF.

The rearrangement joins TRBV5-1 to TRBJ2-7; D gene unclear. CDR1 and CDR2 from the germline V gene are SGHRS and YFSETQ. CDR3 length equals 13 residues. The germline V and J ends were trimmed by 2 bases and 7 bases, with 13 bases remaining between them. For the CDR3, the DNA is TGCGCCAGCAGCTTAGGACCGGCAGAGGAGCAGTACGTC. This translates into CASSLGPAEEQYV.

This clonotype was observed many times. The V gene is TRBV7-9, the J gene TRBJ1-2, with 7 bases identical to TRBD1. V dropped 7 bases and J dropped 8; count of bases not matched to a gene: 16. This CDR3 spans 15 amino acids. Germline CDR1 SEHNR, CDR2 FQNEAQ (reference sequence). The CDR3 protein is CASIDRASILEGYTF. CDR3 DNA: TGTGCCAGCATCGACAGGGCTTCCATCCTGGAGGGCTACACCTTC.

The sample holds many counts of this clonotype. The chain uses TRBV7-9 and TRBJ1-1; D gene ambiguous. Per germline, CDR1 SEHNR and CDR2 FQNEAQ (reference sequence). The CDR3 length is 15 residues. V was shortened by 2 bases and J by 1 base, with 11 bases between the two germline ends. This chain's CDR3 is CASSLSPWTNTEAFF. The DNA for the CDR3 is TGTGCCAGCAGCTTATCGCCCTGGACGAACACTGAAGCTTTCTTT.

Many counts were recorded for this clonotype. This chain links TRBV5-1 with TRBJ1-5, with 7 bases identical to TRBD1. The CDR3 covers 15 residues. V lost 0 bases, J lost 6 bases, and 6 bases stayed unmatched. The germline V gene encodes CDR1 SGHRS and CDR2 YFSETQ. Here the CDR3 DNA reads TGCGCCAGCAGCTTGGATGACAGGGAGGTTCAGCCCCAGCATTTT. Encoded protein: CASSLDDREVQPQHF.

This clonotype was found many times. The CDR3 reads CASSLSFRGKNSYEQYF. DNA for the CDR3: TGTGCCAGCAGCTTATCATTCAGGGGGAAGAACTCCTACGAGCAGTACTTC. The chain has TRBV7-6 and TRBJ2-7; TRBD1 matches at 7 bases. Germline lookup yields CDR1 SGHVS and CDR2 FNYEAQ. Unmatched junction bases numbered 10, after V lost 2 bases and J lost 0 bases. The CDR3 has 17 amino acids.

The genes are TRBV3-1 and TRBJ2-5; 7 bases align to TRBD1. The germline V gene has CDR1 LGHDT and CDR2 YNNKEL (reference sequence). The V gene end was trimmed by 4 bases and the J gene end by 2 bases; junction bases not matched to a gene: 7. The CDR3 is made up of 15 amino acids. CDR3 coding DNA: TGTGCCAGCAGCCTCGACAGGGTCCCACAAGAGACCCAGTACTTC. Encoded protein: CASSLDRVPQETQYF.

Concerning this clonotype: The junction departs from the called germline gene at one end, perhaps through a read error. The rearrangement joins TRBV20-1 to TRBJ1-6, with TRBD1 matching over 7 bases. The CDR3 sequence is 10 residues long. Germline V gives CDR1 DFQATT, CDR2 SNEGSKA (reference sequence). In DNA form, the CDR3 reads TGCAGTGCTCGCGACTTGGGACAGTTATTT. Residues: CSARDLGQLF.

This clonotype was detected ten times or more. The chain recombines TRBV5-1 with TRBJ2-2; D perhaps matches TRBD2 (6 bases). The CDR3 contains 14 residues. V lost 3 bases and J 5 bases, leaving 11 bases between the germline ends. The germline V gene has CDR1 SGHRS and CDR2 YFSETQ. CDR3 DNA: TGCGCCAGCAGCTGGGGGGATTGGACCGGGGAGCTGTTTTTT. Translating gives CASSWGDWTGELFF.

This clonotype showed up many times. The chain links TRBV5-1 to TRBJ2-3, with D possibly matching TRBD2 (7 bases). CDR1 and CDR2 (germline): SGHRS, YFSETQ. Trimming removed 4 bases from V and 7 bases from J, with 16 bases in between. CDR3 length: 14 amino acids. The CDR3 nucleotides read TGCGCCAGCAGCCCGGGGGGCCTTTCTAATACGCAGTATTTT. Amino acids: CASSPGGLSNTQYF.